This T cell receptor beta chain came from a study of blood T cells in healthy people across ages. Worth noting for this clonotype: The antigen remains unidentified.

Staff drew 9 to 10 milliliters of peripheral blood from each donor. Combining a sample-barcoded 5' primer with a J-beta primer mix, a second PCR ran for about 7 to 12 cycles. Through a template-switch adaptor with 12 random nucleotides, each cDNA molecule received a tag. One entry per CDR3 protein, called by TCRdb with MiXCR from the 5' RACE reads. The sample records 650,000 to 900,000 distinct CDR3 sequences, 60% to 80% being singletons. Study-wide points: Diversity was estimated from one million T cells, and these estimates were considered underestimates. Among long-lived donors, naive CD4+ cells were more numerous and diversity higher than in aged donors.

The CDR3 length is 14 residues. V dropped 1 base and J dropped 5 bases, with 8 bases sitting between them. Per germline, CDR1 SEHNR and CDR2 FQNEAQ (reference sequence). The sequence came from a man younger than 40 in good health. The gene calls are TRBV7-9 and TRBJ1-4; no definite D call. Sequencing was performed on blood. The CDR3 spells CASSLGVINEKLFF. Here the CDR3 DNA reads TGTGCCAGCAGCTTAGGGGTGATAAATGAAAAACTGTTTTTT.